This T cell receptor (beta chain) came from a study of beta chain features in type 1 diabetes. Study at large: Healthy donors and patients showed comparable age, gender and cell yields.

Study-wide findings and caveats: Short templates might get an advantage during PCR, and this would be equal in patients and controls. Comparison showed that naive, central memory and Treg TCRB repertoires appeared more similar among patients than among healthy donors. Type 1 diabetes patients had TCRB CDR3s that were shorter (moderately but significantly so) in all four CD4+ subsets.

There are 16 residues in the CDR3. V shed 2 bases and J 6 bases; nucleotides not matched to a gene: 7. Per germline, CDR1 SGHTA and CDR2 FQGNSA. The entirety of the isolated RNA underwent reverse transcription, so expressed TCRB transcripts were sequenced. Regulatory, naive and central memory T cell samples averaged roughly 3.5 million reads. Sequenced by immunoSEQ multiplex PCR; TCRdb stores in-frame clones only, minus some. The sample lists about 660,000 clones, about an eighth occurring once. This clone came up a few times. The antigen is unknown. The TCR comes from a young man with type 1 diabetes. What was sequenced was naive CD4+ T cells from blood. This chain uses TRBV7-2 with TRBJ2-1; 10 nucleotides line up with TRBD1. The CDR3 bases are TGTGCCAGCAGCTTATTCTGGGACAGGGGAGGCAATGAGCAGTTCTTC. This gives the protein CASSLFWDRGGNEQFF.